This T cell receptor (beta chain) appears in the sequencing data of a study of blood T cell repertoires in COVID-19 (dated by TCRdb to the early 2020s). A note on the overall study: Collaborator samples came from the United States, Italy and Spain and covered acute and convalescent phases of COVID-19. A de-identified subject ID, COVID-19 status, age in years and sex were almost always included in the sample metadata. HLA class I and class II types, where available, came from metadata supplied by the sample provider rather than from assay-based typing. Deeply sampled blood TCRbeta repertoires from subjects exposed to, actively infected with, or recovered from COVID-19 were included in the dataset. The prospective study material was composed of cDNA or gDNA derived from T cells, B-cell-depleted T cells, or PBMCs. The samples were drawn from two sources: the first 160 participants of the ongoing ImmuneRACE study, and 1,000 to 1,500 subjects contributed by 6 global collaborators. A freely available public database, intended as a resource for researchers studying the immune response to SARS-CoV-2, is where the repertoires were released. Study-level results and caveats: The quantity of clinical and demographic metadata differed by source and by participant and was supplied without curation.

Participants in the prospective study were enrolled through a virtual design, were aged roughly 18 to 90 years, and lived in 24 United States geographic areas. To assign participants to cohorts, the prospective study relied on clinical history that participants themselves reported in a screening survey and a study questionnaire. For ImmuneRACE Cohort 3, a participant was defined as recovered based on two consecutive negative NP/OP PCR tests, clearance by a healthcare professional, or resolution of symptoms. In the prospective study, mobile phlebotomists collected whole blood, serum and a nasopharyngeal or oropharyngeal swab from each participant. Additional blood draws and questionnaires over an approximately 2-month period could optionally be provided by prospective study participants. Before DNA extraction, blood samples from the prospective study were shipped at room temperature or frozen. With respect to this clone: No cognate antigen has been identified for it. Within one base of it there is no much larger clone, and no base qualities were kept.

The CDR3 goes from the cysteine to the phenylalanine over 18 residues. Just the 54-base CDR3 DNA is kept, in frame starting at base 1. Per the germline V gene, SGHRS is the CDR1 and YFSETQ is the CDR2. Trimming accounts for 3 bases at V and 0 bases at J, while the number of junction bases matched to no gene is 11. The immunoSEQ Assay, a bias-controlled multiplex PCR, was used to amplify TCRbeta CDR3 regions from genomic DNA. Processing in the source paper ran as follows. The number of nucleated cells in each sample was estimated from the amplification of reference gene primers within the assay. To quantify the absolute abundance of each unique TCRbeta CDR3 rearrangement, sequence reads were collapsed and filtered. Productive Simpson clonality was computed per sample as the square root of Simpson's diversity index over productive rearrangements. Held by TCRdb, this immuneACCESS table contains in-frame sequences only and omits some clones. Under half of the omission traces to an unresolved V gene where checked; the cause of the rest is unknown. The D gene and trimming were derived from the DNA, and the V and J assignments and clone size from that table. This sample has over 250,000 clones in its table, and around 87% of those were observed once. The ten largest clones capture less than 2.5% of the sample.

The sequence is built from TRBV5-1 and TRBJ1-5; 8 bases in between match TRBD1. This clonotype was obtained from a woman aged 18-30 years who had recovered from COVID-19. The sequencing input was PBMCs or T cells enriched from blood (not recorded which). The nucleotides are TGCGCCAGCAGCTCGGATAGTGGACAGGGCCCTAGCAATCAGCCCCAGCATTTT. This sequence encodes CASSSDSGQGPSNQPQHF. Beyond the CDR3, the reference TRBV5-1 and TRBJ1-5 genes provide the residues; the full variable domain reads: KAGVTQTPRYLIKTRGQQVTLSCSPISGHRSVSWYQQTPGQGLQFLFEYFSETQRNKGNFPGRFSGRQFSNSRSEMNVSTLELGDSALYLCASSSDSGQGPSNQPQHFGDGTRLSIL.